Presented here are 6 T cell receptor beta chains from one specimen sequenced in a study of T cells in Graves' hyperthyroidism and ophthalmopathy. The source material, RNA transcripts, was used to amplify TCR beta CDR3 regions. TCR CDR3 underwent first-round RT-PCR with the HTBI primer set. In TCRdb, the multiplex PCR reads were re-called with MiXCR into one record per CDR3 protein. The table has 600,000 to 650,000 distinct CDR3 sequences, about 16% seen once. The sample taken for sequencing was blood. These receptor sequences come from a woman in her twenties or thirties with Graves' hyperthyroidism.

The chain couples TRBV13 to TRBJ2-1; D perhaps matches TRBD2 (6 bases). Per the germline V gene, CDR1 is PRHDT and CDR2 is FYEKMQ (reference sequence). This CDR3 contains 17 residues. With 2 bases removed from V and 4 bases from J, the gap between germline ends came to 18 bases. The CDR3 loop is CASSLRVSGRNYNEQFF. DNA for the CDR3: TGTGCCAGCAGCTTAAGGGTTAGCGGCCGAAATTACAATGAGCAGTTCTTC.

V and J are TRBV18 and TRBJ1-5; D uncertain. Trimming removed 0 bases at V and 5 bases at J, with 8 bases between. The CDR3 runs 14 residues. CDR1 and CDR2 from the germline V gene are KGHSH and LQKENI. The CDR3 loop is CASSPPGSYQPQHF. CDR3 DNA: TGTGCCAGCTCACCACCGGGGTCTTATCAGCCCCAGCATTTT.

This clonotype was counted many times. This chain joins TRBV28 and TRBJ2-2, with a weak D call TRBD2 (5 bases). The V and J ends lost 10 bases and 1 base respectively, with 13 bases between them. CDR3 size: 14 residues. Germline CDR1 MDHEN, CDR2 SYDVKM. CDR3 DNA: TGTGCCACCCATACTAGGAAGAACACCGGGGAGCTGTTTTTT. Translated: CATHTRKNTGELFF.

The V call is TRBV5-1, the J call TRBJ2-1; D is perhaps TRBD1 (5 bases). V was trimmed by 10 bases and J by 0 bases, leaving 20 bases between them. CDR1 and CDR2 from the germline V gene are SGHRS and YFSETQ. The CDR3 length is 16 residues. This chain's CDR3 is CASQLGPLNSYNEQFF. CDR3 in DNA: TGCGCCTCCCAATTGGGGCCCCTCAACTCCTACAATGAGCAGTTCTTC.

At least ten counts were recorded for this clonotype. CDR3 residues: CASSFVWGDEQFF. The CDR3 nucleotides read TGTGCCAGCAGCTTCGTATGGGGGGATGAGCAGTTCTTC. The genes are TRBV11-2 and TRBJ2-1; possibly TRBD2 for D (6 bases). The CDR3 runs 13 residues. Germline V gene sequence: CDR1 SGHAT, CDR2 FQNNGV. V lost 3 bases and J lost 8, with 11 bases in between.

This clonotype appeared many times. The chain combines TRBV27 with TRBJ2-7; 13 bases line up with TRBD2. Germline CDR1 is MNHEY and CDR2 is SMNVEV (reference sequence). The CDR3 spans 17 residues. The junction had 12 bases not matched to a gene; V was cut back by 6 bases and J by 4 bases. The CDR3 nucleotides are TGTGCCAGCAGCAAGGACTCACTAGCGGGAGGGGAATACGAGCAGTACTTC. Translating it yields CASSKDSLAGGEYEQYF.